This T cell receptor (beta chain) was sequenced during a study of beta chain features in type 1 diabetes. General study findings and limits: Fewer junction insertions and more nucleotide deletions appeared in type 1 diabetes patients. Cells expressing TCR highly could be over-represented by cDNA sequencing. Moderate but significant shortening of TCRB CDR3s was recorded in all four CD4+ subsets from Type 1 diabetes patients.

Approximately 110 mL of blood, on average, came from one heparinised draw per donor. The authors sorted CD4+ naive, central memory, regulatory and stem cell-like memory cells via CD45RO/CCR7/CD25/CD127/CD95/CD27. The entirety of the isolated RNA underwent reverse transcription, so expressed TCRB transcripts were sequenced. The method was immunoSEQ multiplex PCR; TCRdb's version includes in-frame clones alone and lacks a portion of them. This table holds some 330,000 clones, 10% to 15% found once. CDR1 is SQVTM, CDR2 ANQGSEA, per germline. CDR3 length: 12 amino acids. Trimming cost V 6 bases and J 5 bases, with 13 bases left between them. In regard to this clone: The antigen is undetermined.

The specimen sequenced was naive CD4+ T cells from blood. The sequence derives from a woman younger than 35 with type 1 diabetes. The chain uses TRBV29-1 and TRBJ2-5, with unresolved D. As DNA, the CDR3 is TGCAGCGTCGTCCACAGATGGGAGACCCAGTACTTC. As protein: CSVVHRWETQYF.